This record covers a single T cell receptor (beta chain). The data were produced by immunoSEQ multiplex PCR, yet TCRdb's version contains in-frame clones alone and is incomplete. Here the sample spans 250,000 to 300,000 clones, 75% to 90% being singletons. The entry originates in a study of blood T cell repertoires in COVID-19. Enrollment of patients from Seattle took place during active infection, with longitudinal follow-up. CDR3 length: 16 amino acids. CDR1 SGHVS and CDR2 FNYEAQ come from the germline V gene. Unmatched junction bases numbered 10, after V lost 4 bases and J lost 4 bases. This rearrangement joins TRBV7-6 to TRBJ1-5; 7 nucleotides align to TRBD1. The sequenced sample consisted of peripheral blood. The clonotype comes from a woman in her seventies with COVID-19, enrolled during active disease. CDR3 residues: CASSSNTGVENQPQHF. The CDR3 coding sequence is TGTGCCAGCAGCTCCAACACAGGGGTAGAAAATCAGCCCCAGCATTTT.